The TCR beta chain under discussion was sequenced for a study of Ad26.COV2.S vaccination and SARS-CoV-2 variants (dated by TCRdb to the early 2020s). Describing the broader study: Vaccine-arm donors were drawn from COV1001, a multicentre, randomized, double-blind, placebo-controlled phase I-IIa trial of Ad26.COV2.S in healthy adults. Investigators did not know the trial group allocation while performing experiments and assessing outcomes. Ad26.COV2.S was given intramuscularly at 5x10^10 or 1x10^11 viral particles, as a single shot or as two shots 56 days apart. Sequencing of the TCRbeta repertoire served to evaluate the specificity and breadth of SARS-CoV-2-reactive T cell receptors following Ad26.COV2.S vaccination. Trial participants were randomized into five groups of five: low-dose or high-dose Ad26.COV2.S given once or twice, or placebo on both occasions. The TCR-sequenced set comprised about 30 samples: roughly 19 Ad26.COV2.S vaccine recipients, 5 placebo recipients and 8 SARS-CoV-2 convalescent individuals. Broader findings and caveats from the paper: After vaccination, substantial breadth of spike-specific CD8+ and CD4+ T cell responses was reported. Vaccine and placebo recipients had similar non-spike TCR breadth, a finding consistent with the vaccine containing only spike. Compared with placebo recipients, Ad26.COV2.S recipients showed higher spike-specific TCR breadth (P = 0.0014). The authors noted that the TCR breadth and depth analyses may have underestimated total T cell responses. The study was not powered for comparison of responses between vaccine doses or regimens.

On this clone: Its antigen specificity is not known. No much larger clone exists at a distance of one base, and base qualities are not known.

The CDR1 and CDR2 encoded by the germline V gene are SGDLS and YYNGEE. V is shortened by 4 bases, J by 0 bases, and the region joining them spans 18 bases. Taken from cysteine to phenylalanine, the CDR3 has 17 residues. The retained sequence is limited to the CDR3, 51 bases, with the frame set at the first base. The immunoSEQ Assay was the method used to sequence TCRbeta CDR3 regions. After extraction, genomic DNA underwent amplification by bias-controlled multiplex PCR, followed by high-throughput sequencing. The published analysis was carried out like this. To quantify the absolute abundance of each unique TCRbeta CDR3 region, sequences were collapsed and filtered. Usable DNA was measured by amplifying reference genes present in all nucleated cells, and TCRbeta template counts were normalized to that usable DNA to estimate T cell fraction. Repertoire TCRs were annotated as SARS-CoV-2-specific when V gene, CDR3 amino acid sequence and J gene were exactly matched to a known reactive TCR set. The reference SARS-CoV-2 TCR set was obtained from MIRA and was filtered for enrichment in COVID-19-positive ImmuneCODE repertoires, whereby public or cross-reactive TCRs were removed. Based on the MIRA antigens, annotated TCRs were further analysed at the level of specific ORF or position within ORF. Breadth was defined as the number of annotated unique rearrangements divided by the total number of unique productive rearrangements, and depth was defined as the summed frequency of the annotated unique rearrangements. Two-sided Wilcoxon rank-sum tests were used to compare TCR breadth between groups. Here the immuneACCESS table is served through TCRdb, limited to in-frame sequences with V and J called. Missing clones are a known gap in these copies; in checked studies unresolved V genes cover under half, and the rest lacks a known reason. The V and J calls and clone size were taken over from that table, and D and trimming were inferred from the DNA. This sample gives around 340,000 clones in total; roughly 89% of them show up just once. Of the sample, roughly 5% falls within the top ten clones.

The label giving this sample's treatment or condition can be read as: roughly 19 received Ad26.COV2.S at low or high dose, single or two shots; about five received placebo; per-sample allocation not given. Repertoires of vaccine and placebo recipients were sequenced from samples taken on day 63 after the first injection. Between 29 July and 7 August 2020, Cohort 1b enrolled 25 adults aged 18-55 years at one site in Boston, USA. Ad26.COV2.S was a replication-incompetent adenovirus type 26 vector that expressed a prefusion-stabilized SARS-CoV-2 spike protein derived from the original Wuhan strain. The sequence is built from TRBV9 and TRBJ2-3; the D region possibly corresponds to TRBD1 (6 bases align). The starting material was peripheral blood, obtained in a trial of Ad26.COV2.S vaccine versus placebo. The sequence came from a person aged 18-60 years who received the Ad26.COV2.S COVID-19 vaccine or a placebo. The DNA sequence is TGTGCCAGCAGCATAGGACCGACAGGACCTAGCACAGATACGCAGTATTTT. Translated, this gives CASSIGPTGPSTDTQYF.